Below, 24 T cell receptor beta chains from the same sample are listed, as sequenced in a study of shared clonotypes between healthy human individuals. Produced via immunoSEQ multiplex PCR; TCRdb's table is partial and in-frame only. This sample yields about 530,000 clones, of which around 96% are seen a single time; 0.055% to 0.075% belongs to the top ten. The sample comprised naive CD4+ T cells sorted from blood. Subset here: CD45RA+ positively selected. The origin of the receptors is a woman aged 30 to 39 in good health.

CDR3 nucleotides: TGTGCCAGCTCACCGCGGGAATCCGCGAGAGATACGCAGTATTTT. Encoded protein: CASSPRESARDTQYF. This chain links TRBV18 with TRBJ2-3; a weak D match, TRBD2 (6 bases). This CDR3 comprises 15 residues. Trimming left V 3 bases short and J 5 bases short, with 15 bases between. Germline V gives CDR1 KGHSH, CDR2 LQKENI. The full variable domain, completed using reference TRBV18 and TRBJ2-3, is NAGVMQNPRHLVRRRGQEARLRCSPMKGHSHVYWYRQLPEEGLKFMVYLQKENIIDESGMPKERFSAEFPKEGPSILRIQQVVRGDSAAYFCASSPRESARDTQYFGPGTRLTVL.

The genes are TRBV5-1 and TRBJ2-7; no definite D call. The CDR3 totals 14 residues. The V gene lost 0 bases and the J gene lost 0 bases, with 7 bases spanning the gap. Germline V gene sequence: CDR1 SGHRS, CDR2 YFSETQ. CDR3 amino acids: CASSLGADSYEQYF. The CDR3 DNA follows: TGCGCCAGCAGCTTGGGGGCAGACTCCTACGAGCAGTACTTC.

The chain has TRBV5-1 and TRBJ2-1, with TRBD2 matching 9 bases. From germline, CDR1 is SGHRS and CDR2 YFSETQ. V shed 3 bases, J shed 6 bases, and the junction held 13 bases outside the gene matches. The CDR3 runs 17 residues. DNA of the CDR3: TGCGCCAGCAGCTATATAGGGCTAGCGGGAACGACCAATGAGCAGTTCTTC. This encodes CASSYIGLAGTTNEQFF. Using reference TRBV5-1 and TRBJ2-1 for the parts outside the CDR3, the full variable domain is KAGVTQTPRYLIKTRGQQVTLSCSPISGHRSVSWYQQTPGQGLQFLFEYFSETQRNKGNFPGRFSGRQFSNSRSEMNVSTLELGDSALYLCASSYIGLAGTTNEQFFGPGTRLTVL.

V gene TRBV28 combines with J gene TRBJ2-7; 11 positions agree with TRBD1. This CDR3 is 11 amino acids long. Trimming removed 7 bases from V and 11 bases from J; junction bases left unmatched: 4. CDR1 is MDHEN, CDR2 SYDVKM, per germline. This chain's CDR3 is CASNEGQGEYF. The CDR3 nucleotides read TGTGCCAGCAACGAGGGACAGGGGGAGTACTTC.

This CDR3 is CASSRPSGSSYNEQFF. CDR3 in DNA: TGTGCCAGCAGCAGACCTAGCGGGAGCTCCTACAATGAGCAGTTCTTC. The chain has TRBV21-1 and TRBJ2-1; TRBD2 is taken as the D call from the table, unchecked against the DNA. TRBV21-1 constitutes a pseudogene. This CDR3 has 16 residues.

This chain uses TRBV10-3 with TRBJ2-6; no clear D gene. Germline values: CDR1 ENHRY, CDR2 SYGVKD. Trimming shortened V by 0 bases and J by 2 bases, and 8 bases separated the two germline ends. CDR3 size: 16 residues. DNA of the CDR3: TGTGCCATCAGTGAGTCGAAGGTGGCTGGGGCCAACGTCCTGACTTTC. Translating it yields CAISESKVAGANVLTF.

The rearrangement links TRBV7-2 to TRBJ2-1, with 7 bases aligning to TRBD2. From germline, CDR1 is SGHTA and CDR2 FQGNSA. The length of the CDR3 is 17 residues. V was clipped by 0 bases and J by 5 bases; unmatched bases: 10. CDR3 loop: CASSLALTGTTNNEQFF. The DNA of the CDR3 is TGTGCCAGCAGCTTAGCGTTGACCGGGACTACCAACAATGAGCAGTTCTTC.

Written as DNA, the CDR3 is TGTGCCAGCAACCAGGGAGGGTCCTACAATGAGCAGTTCTTC. This gives the protein CASNQGGSYNEQFF. V and J are TRBV6-1 and TRBJ2-1, with TRBD2 identical over 7 bases. CDR3 length equals 14 residues. The V and J ends lost 7 bases and 1 base, in that order; junction bases with no gene match: 4. Per germline, CDR1 MNHNS and CDR2 SASEGT.

The chain couples TRBV18 to TRBJ2-3, with D possibly matching TRBD2 (8 bases). Germline CDR1 reads KGHSH; CDR2 reads LQKENI. This CDR3 has 17 residues. Trimming shortened V by 1 base and J by 7 bases, and 21 bases separated the two germline ends. CDR3 protein: CASSPRGDSGSRHTQYF. CDR3 in DNA: TGTGCCAGCTCACCACGGGGGGACAGCGGGAGTAGGCATACGCAGTATTTT.

This sequence joins TRBV10-3 and TRBJ2-7; TRBD1 matches at 7 bases. Trimming cost V 2 bases and J 4 bases; bases outside gene matches: 8. This CDR3 is built from 15 residues. The germline V gene encodes CDR1 ENHRY and CDR2 SYGVKD. CDR3 protein: CAISELEQGKYEQYF. The CDR3 region has the DNA TGTGCCATCAGTGAGCTAGAACAGGGGAAATACGAGCAGTACTTC.

The gene calls are TRBV28 and TRBJ2-5; 7 bases agree with TRBD1. Matching the DNA end better, TRBJ2-7 makes the J call doubtful. Germline V gene data show CDR1 as MDHEN and CDR2 as SYDVKM. This CDR3 spans 13 amino acids. Written as DNA, the CDR3 is TGTGCCAGCAGTCCCGGGACAGAATACGAGCAGTACTTC. It yields the protein CASSPGTEYEQYF.

The rearrangement uses TRBV5-4 and TRBJ1-2, with D possibly being TRBD1 (5 bases). Trimming took 4 bases from V and 8 from J, leaving 15 bases between them. This CDR3 contains 13 residues. Germline V lookup: CDR1 SGHNT, CDR2 YYREEE (reference sequence). The CDR3 sequence: CASSPDQGRGYTF. In nucleotides, the CDR3 is TGTGCCAGCAGCCCAGATCAGGGAAGAGGCTACACCTTC. Complete variable domain (other parts from reference TRBV5-4 and TRBJ1-2): ETGVTQSPTHLIKTRGQQVTLRCSSQSGHNTVSWYQQALGQGPQFIFQYYREEENGRGNFPPRFSGLQFPNYSSELNVNALELDDSALYLCASSPDQGRGYTFGSGTRLTVV.

This chain links TRBV2 with TRBJ2-1; a weak D match, TRBD2 (6 bases). There are 13 residues in the CDR3. The V and J ends lost 7 bases and 6 bases respectively, with 13 bases between them. Germline assignment: CDR1 SNHLY and CDR2 FYNNEI. CDR3 DNA sequence: TGTGCCAGCAAGGTCGGGGGACGCAATGAGCAGTTCTTC. This translates into CASKVGGRNEQFF.

This clone appeared a single time. This chain uses TRBV29-1 with TRBJ2-7, with 8 bases aligning to TRBD2. CDR3 length: 15 residues. Germline CDR1 and CDR2: SQVTM and ANQGSEA. CDR3 protein: CIRGDVAGRDYEQYF. The CDR3 DNA sequence: TGCATCCGCGGCGACGTAGCGGGGAGAGACTACGAGCAGTACTTC.

V usage is TRBV12-5 and J usage is TRBJ2-3, with D perhaps matching TRBD1 (6 bases). V was shortened by 6 bases and J by 4 bases, with 20 bases between the two germline ends. The germline CDR1 and CDR2 sequences are LGHNT and FRNRAP. The CDR3 consists of 16 residues. CDR3 nucleotides: TGTGCTAGTGGGCACTCGGGACACCCAGGGGCAGATACGCAGTATTTT. Translation: CASGHSGHPGADTQYF.

The chain joins TRBV6-1 to TRBJ2-7; TRBD2 is a possible D gene (5 bases). From germline, CDR1 is MNHNS and CDR2 SASEGT. This CDR3 region has 11 residues. With 7 bases removed from V and 6 bases from J, the gap between germline ends came to 10 bases. The CDR3 coding sequence is TGTGCCAGCACCAACAGCGGCGAGCAGTACTTC. Translation: CASTNSGEQYF.

This chain connects TRBV5-1 to TRBJ2-3; tentatively, D is TRBD1 (5 bases). This CDR3 is built from 17 residues. Germline assignment: CDR1 SGHRS and CDR2 YFSETQ. With 0 bases removed from V and 2 bases from J, the gap between germline ends came to 16 bases. The CDR3 DNA is TGCGCCAGCAGCTTGGCCTCATGGGTAGGGGACACAGATACGCAGTATTTT. Protein product: CASSLASWVGDTDTQYF.

This chain links TRBV27 with TRBJ1-5; TRBD1 might be the D (6 bases). The germline V gene encodes CDR1 MNHEY and CDR2 SMNVEV (reference sequence). The CDR3 runs to 13 residues. Trimming pared 5 bases from V and 8 bases from J, leaving 13 bases between. The DNA of the CDR3 is TGTGCCAGCAGTCCCCAGGGGTTCGAGCCCCAGCATTTT. Encoded protein: CASSPQGFEPQHF.

This chain joins TRBV21-1 and TRBJ1-5. TRBV21-1 is tagged as a pseudogene. The length of the CDR3 is 13 residues. CDR3 loop: CASSYPYYQPQHF. CDR3 in DNA: TGTGCCAGCAGCTACCCCTACTATCAGCCCCAGCATTTT.

The DNA for the CDR3 is TGCGCCAGCAGCTTGTCCGAGGCCGTGAATGGCTACACCTTC. As protein: CASSLSEAVNGYTF. V is TRBV5-1 and J is TRBJ1-2; D not certain. V lost 1 base, J lost 6 bases, and 13 bases lay in between. The CDR3 contains 14 residues. The germline V gene encodes CDR1 SGHRS and CDR2 YFSETQ. Full variable domain (missing parts from reference TRBV5-1 and TRBJ1-2): KAGVTQTPRYLIKTRGQQVTLSCSPISGHRSVSWYQQTPGQGLQFLFEYFSETQRNKGNFPGRFSGRQFSNSRSEMNVSTLELGDSALYLCASSLSEAVNGYTFGSGTRLTVV.

The J gene is TRBJ2-1, the V gene TRBV21-1. TRBV21-1 is an annotated pseudogene. The CDR3 is made up of 18 amino acids. This CDR3 is CASSKRKEGNVSYNEQFF. The CDR3 region has the DNA TGTGCCAGCAGCAAAAGGAAAGAGGGGAATGTGTCCTACAATGAGCAGTTCTTC.

CDR3: CASKGLAGTGELFF. CDR3 nucleotide sequence: TGTGCCAGCAAAGGACTAGCGGGGACCGGGGAGCTGTTTTTT. This sequence joins TRBV2 and TRBJ2-2, with 12 bases lining up with TRBD2. CDR1 is SNHLY and CDR2 is FYNNEI in the germline V gene. Trimming at V came to 7 bases and at J to 5 bases, leaving 2 bases not matched to a gene. The CDR3 has 14 residues.

V usage is TRBV6-6 and J usage is TRBJ2-7; perhaps TRBD1 as D (6 bases). V was clipped by 2 bases and J by 3 bases, with 8 bases between them. The length of the CDR3 is 13 residues. Germline values: CDR1 MNHNY, CDR2 SVGAGI (reference sequence). The CDR3 region is CASSYNRDYEQYF. The CDR3 DNA reads as TGTGCCAGCAGTTACAACAGGGACTACGAGCAGTACTTC.

The chain employs TRBV7-8 and TRBJ2-5; 10 bases line up with TRBD1. Trimming removed 2 bases from V and 12 bases from J; junction bases left unmatched: 6. CDR1 is SGHVS and CDR2 is FQNEAQ in the germline V gene. The CDR3 covers 13 residues. The CDR3 DNA follows: TGTGCCAGCAGCTTATCTGGGACAGGGGTTAAGTACTTC. It specifies CASSLSGTGVKYF.